Sequencing of this TCR beta chain was carried out in a study of human T cells and chemical hapten exposure (dated by TCRdb to about 2021). For the study in its entirety: For sensitization, 2% DPC in acetone was applied to a roughly 2 cm by roughly 2 cm area of upper inner arm skin. Blood samples were taken from patients before sensitization (week 0) and at 2, 6 and about 24 weeks after DPC sensitization. The study tracked peripheral blood TCR repertoire changes in vivo during primary and secondary sensitization to the hapten diphenylcyclopropenone (DPC) in alopecia patients. The mostly female patient cohort included alopecia areata with under or over 50% scalp involvement, alopecia totalis and alopecia universalis. Throughout the roughly 23-week study period, patients were also given weekly therapeutic DPC doses on the scalp. Patch testing was performed on the upper back with Finn chambers containing 0.01% DPC, and the patch tests were scored after 6 days according to International Contact Dermatitis Research Group standards. Libraries were pooled for sequencing, and variation in per-sample TCR yields was attributed mainly to small differences in library volumes within the pool. Twenty-nine alopecia patients provided blood for TCR sequencing at one to four time points (pre-sensitization, 2, 6 and 24 weeks).

V is reduced by 9 bases and J by 2 bases, leaving a spacing of 11 bases between them. There are 12 amino acids in the CDR3, from cysteine to phenylalanine inclusive. The sequence is cut down to CDR3 DNA, 36 bases in frame from base 1. CDR1 and CDR2 (ENHRY, SYGVKD) derive from the germline V gene. Libraries were constructed by RACE. The sequencer listed for this sample is NextSeq 500. During library preparation, unique molecular identifiers were attached to individual cDNA molecules so that TCRs could be counted quantitatively and reproducibly. Each blood RNA sample was used to sequence both TCR alpha and TCR beta chains. The published analysis was carried out like this. Samples had a median of around 92,000 TCRs, with a range from roughly 20,000 to 690,600. The Decombinator software suite was used to annotate the V, J and CDR3 of the TCR reads. For the PS versus PT1 abundance plots, all samples were subsampled to the same number of TCRs (28,000). Expanded TCRs were defined as absent before sensitization and observed at least eight times at the 2-week time point. Starting from the raw public reads, TCRdb applied fastp trimming at Q25, assembled clones with MiXCR and retained in-frame beta chains. Rows matching on CDR3 protein sequence are summarized as one entry with the most common DNA and genes. The V and J calls follow TCRdb's processing rather than the paper's. Recorded for this sample are under 300,000 distinct CDR3 sequences; 7.5% to 9% of them occurred a single time. The ten largest clonotypes hold about 2.5% of the sample.

Study-wide findings and limitations: Because all patients had alopecia, a presumed autoimmune disease, the immune response of the patients might differ from that of healthy individuals. Patch test score correlated positively with the number of PT1 expanded TCRs, reaching significance at thresholds 8, 16 and 32 but not at 4. No change with DPC sensitization was found in the number of TCRs above 1 in 1000 frequency, and no evidence of global repertoire structure alterations was found. Significantly more large CDR3 similarity clusters were formed by expanded TCRs than by pre-sensitization or healthy control sets, consistent with antigen-driven responses. After repeated subsampling, the strength of the expansion versus patch-test correlation and the threshold at which it became significant changed.

This clonotype came up many times. Its antigen is not yet known. No much larger clone is present one base from it, and per-base qualities are unavailable. Per the publication, the time point label means: pre-sensitization, week 0. The treatment or condition label, read with the paper, signifies: therapeutic diphenylcyclopropenone sensitization with weekly scalp DPC. Blood at each patch-test visit was drawn before the patch test was applied. Eligible patients were aged 18 to 70, diagnosed with alopecia, deemed suitable for DPC therapy, and excluded if pregnant. Total RNA was extracted from unfractionated whole blood that had been collected in Tempus Blood RNA tubes.

The TCR comes from a woman aged 40 to 50 with alopecia areata. Some clones in this sample may be carry-over from other donors' samples. This chain joins TRBV10-3 to TRBJ2-7; no D gene call is confident. The starting material was whole blood, obtained in connection with sensitization to the hapten diphenylcyclopropenone (DPC). DNA sequence: TGTGCCATAAGGACGGAAGCCTACGAGCAGTACTTC. This sequence encodes CAIRTEAYEQYF.